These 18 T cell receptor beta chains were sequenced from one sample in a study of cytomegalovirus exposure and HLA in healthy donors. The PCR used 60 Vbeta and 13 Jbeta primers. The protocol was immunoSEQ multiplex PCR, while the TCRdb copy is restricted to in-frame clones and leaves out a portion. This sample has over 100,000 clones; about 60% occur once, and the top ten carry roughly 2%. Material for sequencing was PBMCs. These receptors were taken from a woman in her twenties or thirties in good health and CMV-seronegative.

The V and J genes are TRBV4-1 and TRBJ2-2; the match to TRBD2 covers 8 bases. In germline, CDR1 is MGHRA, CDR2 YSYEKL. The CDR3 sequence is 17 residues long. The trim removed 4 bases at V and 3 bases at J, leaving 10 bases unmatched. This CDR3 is CASSPRGSGIYTGELFF. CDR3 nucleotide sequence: TGCGCCAGCAGCCCCCGGGGTAGCGGGATTTACACCGGGGAGCTGTTTTTT.

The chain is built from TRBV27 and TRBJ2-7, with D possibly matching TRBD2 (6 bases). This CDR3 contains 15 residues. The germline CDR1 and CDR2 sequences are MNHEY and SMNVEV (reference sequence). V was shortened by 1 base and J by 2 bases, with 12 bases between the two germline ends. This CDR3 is CASSLFGRKPYEQYF. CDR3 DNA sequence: TGTGCCAGCAGTTTATTCGGGAGAAAGCCCTACGAGCAGTACTTC.

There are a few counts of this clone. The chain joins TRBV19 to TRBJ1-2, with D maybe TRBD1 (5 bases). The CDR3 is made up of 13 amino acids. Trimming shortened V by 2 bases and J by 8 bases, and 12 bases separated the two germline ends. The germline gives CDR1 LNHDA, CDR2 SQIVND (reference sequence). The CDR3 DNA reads TGTGCCAGTAGTATATCGGGCCAGGGAGGCTACACCTTC. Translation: CASSISGQGGYTF.

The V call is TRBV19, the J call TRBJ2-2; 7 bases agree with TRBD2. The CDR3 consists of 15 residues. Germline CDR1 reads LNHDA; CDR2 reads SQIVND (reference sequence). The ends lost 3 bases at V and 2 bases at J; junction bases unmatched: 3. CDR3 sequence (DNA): TGTGCCAGTAGTATTTCTAGCGGTAACACCGGGGAGCTGTTTTTT. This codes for CASSISSGNTGELFF.

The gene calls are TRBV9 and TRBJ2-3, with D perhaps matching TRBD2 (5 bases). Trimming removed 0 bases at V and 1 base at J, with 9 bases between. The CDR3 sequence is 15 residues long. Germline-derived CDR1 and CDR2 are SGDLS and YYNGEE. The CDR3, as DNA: TGTGCCAGCAGCGTAGCGGGGAGAGGCACAGATACGCAGTATTTT. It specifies CASSVAGRGTDTQYF.

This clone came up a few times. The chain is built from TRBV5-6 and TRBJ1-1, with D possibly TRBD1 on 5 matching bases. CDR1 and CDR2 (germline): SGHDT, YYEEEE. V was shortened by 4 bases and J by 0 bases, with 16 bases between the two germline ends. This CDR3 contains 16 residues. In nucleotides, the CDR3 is TGTGCCAGCAGCCTGCCTCTTGACAGCATGAACACTGAAGCTTTCTTT. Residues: CASSLPLDSMNTEAFF.

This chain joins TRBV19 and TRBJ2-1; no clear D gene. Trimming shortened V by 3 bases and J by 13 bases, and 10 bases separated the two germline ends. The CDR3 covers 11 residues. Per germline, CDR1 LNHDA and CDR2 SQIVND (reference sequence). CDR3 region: CASSIGVQQFF. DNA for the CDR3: TGTGCCAGTAGTATTGGTGTACAACAGTTCTTC.

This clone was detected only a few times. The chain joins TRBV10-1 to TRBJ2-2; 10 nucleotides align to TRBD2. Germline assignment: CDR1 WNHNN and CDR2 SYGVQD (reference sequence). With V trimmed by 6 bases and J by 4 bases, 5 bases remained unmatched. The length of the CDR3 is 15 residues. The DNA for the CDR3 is TGCGCCAGCAGAGCTAGCGGGAGCAGCACCGGGGAGCTGTTTTTT. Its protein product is CASRASGSSTGELFF.

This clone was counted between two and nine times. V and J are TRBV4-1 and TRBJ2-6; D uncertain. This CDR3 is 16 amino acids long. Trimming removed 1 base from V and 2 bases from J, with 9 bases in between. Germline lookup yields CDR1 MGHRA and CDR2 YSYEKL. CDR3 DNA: TGCGCCAGCAGCCAAGGTGGGCAGGCTGGGGCCAACGTCCTGACTTTC. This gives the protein CASSQGGQAGANVLTF.

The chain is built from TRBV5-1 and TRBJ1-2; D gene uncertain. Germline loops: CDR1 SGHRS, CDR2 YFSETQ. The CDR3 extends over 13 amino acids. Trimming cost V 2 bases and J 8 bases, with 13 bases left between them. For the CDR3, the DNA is TGCGCCAGCAGCTTCCCCTCCGATGGCGGCTACACCTTC. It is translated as CASSFPSDGGYTF.

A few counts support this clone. DNA for the CDR3: TGTGCCAGCAGCTTGGTCCGGGTAAACACTGAAGCTTTCTTT. Translation: CASSLVRVNTEAFF. The rearrangement uses TRBV5-6 and TRBJ1-1; D not resolved. CDR1 and CDR2 from the germline V gene are SGHDT and YYEEEE. V dropped 0 bases and J dropped 2 bases, with 8 bases sitting between them. This CDR3 contains 14 residues.

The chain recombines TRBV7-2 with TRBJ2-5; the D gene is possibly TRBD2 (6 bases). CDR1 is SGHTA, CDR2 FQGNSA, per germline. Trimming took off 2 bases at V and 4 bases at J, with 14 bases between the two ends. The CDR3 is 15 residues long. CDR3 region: CASSLRGSGGETQYF. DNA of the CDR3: TGTGCCAGCAGCTTACGGGGGAGTGGGGGAGAGACCCAGTACTTC. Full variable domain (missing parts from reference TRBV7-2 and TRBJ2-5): GAGVSQSPSNKVTEKGKDVELRCDPISGHTALYWYRQSLGQGLEFLIYFQGNSAPDKSGLPSDRFSAERTGGSVSTLTIQRTQQEDSAVYLCASSLRGSGGETQYFGPGTRLLVL.

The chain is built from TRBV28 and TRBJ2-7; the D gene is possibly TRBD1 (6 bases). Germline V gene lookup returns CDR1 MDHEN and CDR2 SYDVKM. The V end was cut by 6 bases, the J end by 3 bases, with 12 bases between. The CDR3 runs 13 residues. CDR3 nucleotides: TGTGCCAGCAGGGTGGGACACATCTACGAGCAGTACTTC. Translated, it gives CASRVGHIYEQYF. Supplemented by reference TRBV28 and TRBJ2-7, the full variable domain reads DVKVTQSSRYLVKRTGEKVFLECVQDMDHENMFWYRQDPGLGLRLIYFSYDVKMKEKGDIPEGYSVSREKKERFSLILESASTNQTSMYLCASRVGHIYEQYFGPGTRLTVT.

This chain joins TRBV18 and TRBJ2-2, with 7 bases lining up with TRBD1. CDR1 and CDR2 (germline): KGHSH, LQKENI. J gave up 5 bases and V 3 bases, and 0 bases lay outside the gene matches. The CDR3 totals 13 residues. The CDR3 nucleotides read TGTGCCAGCTCACCGGGACAGACCGGGGAGCTGTTTTTT. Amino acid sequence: CASSPGQTGELFF.

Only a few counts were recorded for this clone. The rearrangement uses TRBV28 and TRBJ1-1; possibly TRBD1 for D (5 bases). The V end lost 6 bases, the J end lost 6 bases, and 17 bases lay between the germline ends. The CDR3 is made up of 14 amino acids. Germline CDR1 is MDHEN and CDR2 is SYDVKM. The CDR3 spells CASSRRQTVPEAFF. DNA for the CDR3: TGTGCCAGCAGCCGGAGACAGACAGTCCCTGAAGCTTTCTTT.

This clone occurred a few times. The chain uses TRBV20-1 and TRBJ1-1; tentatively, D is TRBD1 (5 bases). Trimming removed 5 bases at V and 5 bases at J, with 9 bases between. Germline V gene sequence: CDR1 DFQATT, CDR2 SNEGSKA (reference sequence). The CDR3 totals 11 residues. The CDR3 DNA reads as TGCAGTGCTCTCCGGGGGACTGAAGCTTTCTTT. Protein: CSALRGTEAFF.

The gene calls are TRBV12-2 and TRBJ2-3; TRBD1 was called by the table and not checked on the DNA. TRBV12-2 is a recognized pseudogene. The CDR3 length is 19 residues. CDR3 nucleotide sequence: TGTGCAAGTCGCTTATACCAGGGCCTAACCTTCTTAAGCACAGATACGCAGTATTTT. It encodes CASRLYQGLTFLSTDTQYF.

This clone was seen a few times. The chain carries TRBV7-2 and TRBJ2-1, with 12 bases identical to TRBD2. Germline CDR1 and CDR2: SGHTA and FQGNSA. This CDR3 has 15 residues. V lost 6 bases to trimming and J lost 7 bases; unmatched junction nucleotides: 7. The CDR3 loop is CASSPTSGSSNEQFF. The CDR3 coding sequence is TGTGCCAGCAGTCCGACTAGCGGGAGCAGTAATGAGCAGTTCTTC.